These 27 T cell receptor beta chains share one sample of origin, sequenced in a study of tumor-infiltrating lymphocytes in primary liver carcinoma. Between 20 and 30 mg of unsorted bulk tissue served as the source from which RNA and DNA were co-extracted. The researchers produced TCR beta cDNA from roughly 550 ng total RNA with a constant-region primer. Three nested multiplex PCR rounds, a slightly modified ARM-PCR method, built the TCR beta libraries. Rounds one and two of PCR, each of about 10 cycles, were primed with TRBV1-TRBV30 forward primers and a C-beta reverse primer. One entry per CDR3 protein, called by TCRdb with MiXCR from the multiplex PCR reads. The sample records around 120,000 distinct CDR3 sequences, 55% to 70% being singletons. The sequenced sample consisted of tumor-adjacent normal liver tissue. The receptors derive from an older woman with primary liver carcinoma and hepatitis B virus infection.

In regard to this clonotype: With a much larger clone just one base away, this may be a read error. This sequence joins TRBV28 and TRBJ1-2, with no clear D. Germline assignment: CDR1 MDHEN and CDR2 SYDVKM. The CDR3 spans 13 residues. As DNA, the CDR3 is TGTGCCAGCATCAATACTAATAACTATGGCTACATCTTC. The encoded protein is CASINTNNYGYIF.

This clonotype was found many times. The rearrangement joins TRBV29-1 to TRBJ2-1, with 7 bases matching TRBD1. The length of the CDR3 is 14 residues. V was pared by 3 bases and J by 3 bases, with 5 bases of the junction left unmatched. CDR1 and CDR2 (germline): SQVTM, ANQGSEA. Written as DNA, the CDR3 is TGCAGCGTTGAGAAGGACAGGAACTACAATGAGCAGTTCTTC. Translated, it gives CSVEKDRNYNEQFF.

Comments on this clonotype: A read error may account for a junction end that differs from germline. This chain uses TRBV6-5 with TRBJ2-7; possible D gene TRBD1, 5 bases. CDR1 is MNHEY, CDR2 SVGAGI, per germline. This CDR3 region has 14 residues. The CDR3 region has the DNA TGTGCCAACAGTACCCACCATCAGGGTTACGAGCAGTACTTC. Residues: CANSTHHQGYEQYF.

Note on this clonotype: Because the CDR3's place on the DNA is in doubt, the DNA is left out and the CDR3 is given as listed by TCRdb. The chain is built from TRBV29-1 and TRBJ1-5; the D call in the table, TRBD1, was not verified against the DNA. The CDR3 spans 14 residues, counting both ends. CDR1 and CDR2 from the germline V gene are SQVTM and ANQGSEA. The CDR3 loop reads CSVVGAGSDQPHHF.

Only a few counts were recorded for this clonotype. The J gene is TRBJ2-5, the V gene TRBV28, with 15 bases lining up with TRBD2. Germline V gene sequence: CDR1 MDHEN, CDR2 SYDVKM. V lost 7 bases and J lost 5; bases outside the gene matches: 5. The CDR3 is 15 residues long. The CDR3 bases are TGTGCCAGCAACCGCGGACTAGCGGGGGGGGAGACCCAGTACTTC. Translating gives CASNRGLAGGETQYF.

Turning to this clonotype: A single base separates this from a much larger clone, so it may be a read error. This chain joins TRBV28 and TRBJ2-1, with D perhaps TRBD1 or TRBD2 (5 bases each). Trimming took off 6 bases at V and 7 bases at J, with 16 bases between the two ends. Germline lookup yields CDR1 MDHEN and CDR2 SYDVKM. The CDR3 is made up of 14 amino acids. CDR3 in amino acids: CASSRRGVGNEQFF. The CDR3 bases are TGTGCCAGCAGCCGTAGGGGAGTCGGGAATGAGCAGTTCTTC. The variable domain in full, completed from reference TRBV28 and TRBJ2-1, reads DVKVTQSSRYLVKRTGEKVFLECVQDMDHENMFWYRQDPGLGLRLIYFSYDVKMKEKGDIPEGYSVSREKKERFSLILESASTNQTSMYLCASSRRGVGNEQFFGPGTRLTVL.

Note on this clonotype: The junction departs from germline at one end; a sequencing error may be responsible. This chain's CDR3 is CSSSIAASDVGEQYF. The CDR3 DNA reads TGTTCCAGCAGTATAGCGGCGAGTGATGTGGGCGAGCAGTACTTC. The J gene is TRBJ2-7, the V gene TRBV28, with D possibly TRBD2 on 6 matching bases. Germline CDR1 reads MDHEN; CDR2 reads SYDVKM. The CDR3 has 15 amino acids.

This clonotype was observed a handful of times. V gene TRBV2 combines with J gene TRBJ2-2, with a tentative D call TRBD1 (6 bases). The germline V and J ends were trimmed by 5 bases and 6 bases, with 10 bases remaining between them. The length of the CDR3 is 13 residues. Per the germline V gene, CDR1 is SNHLY and CDR2 is FYNNEI. CDR3 nucleotides: TGTGCCAGCAGTCCGGACAGAGCCGGGGAGCTGTTTTTT. This gives the protein CASSPDRAGELFF.

A note on this clonotype: The junction shows a germline mismatch at one end, possibly a read error. The rearrangement uses TRBV29-1 and TRBJ2-5; D not resolved. The CDR3 loop spans 12 amino acids. Germline assignment: CDR1 SQVTM and CDR2 ANQGSEA. The CDR3 is CSVEQLRETQCF. The CDR3 DNA reads TGCAGCGTTGAACAGCTGAGAGAGACCCAGTGCTTC.

With respect to this clonotype: One junction end does not reproduce the germline sequence, and a read error may be involved. The chain carries TRBV12-3 or TRBV12-4 and TRBJ2-7; D remains ambiguous. This CDR3 has 13 amino acids. Here the CDR3 reads CASSLDGSCEQYF. CDR3 in DNA: TGTGCCAGCAGTTTAGACGGCTCCTGCGAGCAGTACTTC.

This clonotype was recorded many times. This chain connects TRBV28 to TRBJ1-1, with D perhaps TRBD1 (5 bases). V dropped 4 bases and J dropped 4 bases, with 10 bases sitting between them. The CDR3 length is 13 residues. CDR1 MDHEN and CDR2 SYDVKM come from the germline V gene. CDR3 DNA sequence: TGTGCCAGCAGTTGGGGAGGGGTCACTGAAGCTTTCTTT. It is translated as CASSWGGVTEAFF.

Points on this clonotype: This may arise from a read error, as a much more abundant clone is one base away. The gene calls are TRBV11-1 and TRBJ2-1; D gene uncertain. In germline, CDR1 is SGHAT, CDR2 FQDESV (reference sequence). The CDR3 has 12 residues. The CDR3 is CACSEVVGKQFF. The CDR3 coding sequence is TGTGCCTGCAGCGAGGTAGTGGGTAAGCAGTTCTTC.

In this sample, this clonotype turned up many times. This chain joins TRBV28 and TRBJ2-1; 11 nucleotides match TRBD1. CDR3 length equals 15 residues. The V and J ends lost 7 bases and 6 bases, in that order; junction bases with no gene match: 8. The V gene's germline CDR1 is MDHEN and CDR2 SYDVKM. CDR3 in amino acids: CASTRGGQGVNEQFF. CDR3 sequence (DNA): TGTGCCAGCACCCGGGGGGGACAGGGGGTCAATGAGCAGTTCTTC.

A word on this clonotype: A much larger clonotype is one base distant, so this may be a read error. The chain employs TRBV7-3 and TRBJ2-1; 10 bases align to TRBD2. CDR1 SGHTA and CDR2 FQGTGA come from the germline V gene. The CDR3 loop spans 15 amino acids. The ends lost 3 bases at V and 10 bases at J; junction bases unmatched: 9. The CDR3 reads CASSFGLAGVWEQFF. In DNA, the CDR3 is TGTGCCAGCAGCTTTGGTCTAGCGGGAGTCTGGGAGCAGTTCTTC.

A remark on this clonotype: At one end the junction does not follow the germline gene, possibly because of a read error. The rearrangement uses TRBV28 and TRBJ1-3, with D tentatively TRBD1 (6 bases). Germline CDR1 is MDHEN and CDR2 is SYDVKM. The CDR3 length is 15 residues. The CDR3 nucleotides read TGTGCCAGCAGACCGAGGCCAGGGGCTGGAAATACCATATATTTT. Protein sequence: CASRPRPGAGNTIYF.

On this clonotype: A read error may produce the germline difference seen at one junction end. The chain recombines TRBV29-1 with TRBJ2-1; D is uncertain. This CDR3 is 14 amino acids long. CDR1 SQVTM and CDR2 ANQGSEA come from the germline V gene. The CDR3 bases are TGCAGCATAGAGAACCCTAGGCGCTACAATGAACAGTTCTTC. Translating it yields CSIENPRRYNEQFF.

Turning to this clonotype: The junction differs from germline at one of its ends, possibly a read error. CDR3 coding DNA: TGTGCCAGCAGTTGGGACTCCCCAGGGCCAAAGACTGGGGCCAACGTCGTGACCTTC. It translates to CASSWDSPGPKTGANVVTF. The chain has TRBV12-3 or TRBV12-4 and TRBJ2-6, with a tentative D call TRBD2 (6 bases). The CDR3 is made up of 19 amino acids.

In regard to this clonotype: No conserved phenylalanine or tryptophan ends this CDR3, so it is likely a read error. V usage is TRBV7-9 and J usage is TRBJ2-1; D might be TRBD1 (6 bases). Germline lookup yields CDR1 SEHNR and CDR2 FQNEAQ (reference sequence). The CDR3 sequence is 18 residues long. The V end was cut by 3 bases, the J end by 4 bases, with 22 bases between. The CDR3 DNA is TGTGCCAGCAGCTTGTTCGGGACACAAGTCTTCTCTTACAATGAGCAGTTCTTA. It specifies CASSLFGTQVFSYNEQFL.

About this clonotype itself: A junction boundary mismatches the germline segment, possibly from a read error. The chain employs TRBV10-2 and TRBJ2-5; D remains unclear. The V gene's germline CDR1 is WSHSY and CDR2 SAAADI. The CDR3 runs 11 residues. CDR3 DNA sequence: TGCGTCAGCAGACCTGAAGAGACCCAGTACTTC. Protein sequence: CVSRPEETQYF.

Regarding this clonotype: Since no conserved phenylalanine or tryptophan closes the CDR3, a read error is the likely cause. The chain employs TRBV6-1 and TRBJ2-7, with D possibly being TRBD2 (5 bases). V was pared by 3 bases and J by 3 bases, with 15 bases between. Per germline, CDR1 MNHNS and CDR2 SASEGT. This CDR3 is built from 15 residues. The CDR3 nucleotides are TGTGCCAGCAGTGACTTGAGGGCTTTACGCTACGAGCAGTACTTA. Residues: CASSDLRALRYEQYL.

Of note for this clonotype: The conserved final phenylalanine or tryptophan is absent from the CDR3, which likely points to a read error. The DNA is omitted, as the CDR3 cannot be located on it reliably, and the CDR3 follows TCRdb's listing. This chain links TRBV29-1 with TRBJ1-2; the D call in the table, TRBD1, was not verified against the DNA. Looked up from germline, CDR1 is SQVTM and CDR2 is ANQGSEA. A total of 9 residues make up the CDR3, ends included. The CDR3 loop is CSVPGQPFL.

This clonotype came up many times. The chain couples TRBV28 to TRBJ2-5; 8 bases are a match to TRBD2. Germline values: CDR1 MDHEN, CDR2 SYDVKM. The CDR3 runs to 15 residues. Trimming took 2 bases from V and 3 from J; bases not matched to a gene: 5. CDR3 in DNA: TGTGCCAGCAGTTTAAGGGGACTAGGGAAAGAGACCCAGTACTTC. Translating it yields CASSLRGLGKETQYF.

Points on this clonotype: Being one base from a much bigger clone, this may be a read error. CDR3 DNA sequence: TGTGCCAGCAGCGATGGGGGGACAGTTGCAGAGACCGAGTACTTC. As protein: CASSDGGTVAETEYF. This chain uses TRBV14 with TRBJ2-5; tentative D call: TRBD1 (7 bases). The CDR3 is made up of 15 amino acids. Germline values: CDR1 SGHDN, CDR2 FVKESK.

Turning to this clonotype: The CDR3 does not close with the conserved phenylalanine or tryptophan, likely indicating a read error. This chain connects TRBV30 to TRBJ2-1, with D uncertain. The CDR3 contains 13 residues. Germline V gene sequence: CDR1 GTSNPN, CDR2 SVGIG (reference sequence). CDR3 sequence (DNA): TGTGCCTGGAACGCGTACTCCTACAACGAGCAGTTCTCC. Encoded protein: CAWNAYSYNEQFS.

The V gene is TRBV11-2, the J gene TRBJ2-1, with D unclear. V was pared by 2 bases and J by 12 bases, with 26 bases between. Germline V gene lookup returns CDR1 SGHAT and CDR2 FQNNGV. The CDR3 extends over 17 amino acids. The CDR3 DNA follows: TGTGCCAGCAGCTTAACCGCGACAACGTTCTTCATCGATGGGCAGTTCTTC. Protein: CASSLTATTFFIDGQFF.

Concerning this clonotype: A much more abundant neighbour one base away suggests this may be a read error. The chain links TRBV5-1 to TRBJ2-5; 9 bases agree with TRBD2. Germline V CDR1 and CDR2: SGHRS, YFSETQ. The CDR3 spans 15 residues. In DNA, the CDR3 is TGCTCCAGCAGCTTAGCGGGAGACGCTCAAGAGACCCAGTACTTC. Its translation: CSSSLAGDAQETQYF.

The chain joins TRBV29-1 to TRBJ2-7, with TRBD1 matching 8 bases. The CDR3 contains 14 residues. Germline assignment: CDR1 SQVTM and CDR2 ANQGSEA. V was clipped by 5 bases and J by 1 base; unmatched bases: 7. The CDR3 loop reads CSVTGTGKSYEQYF. CDR3 coding DNA: TGCAGCGTTACCGGGACAGGTAAGTCCTACGAGCAGTACTTC.